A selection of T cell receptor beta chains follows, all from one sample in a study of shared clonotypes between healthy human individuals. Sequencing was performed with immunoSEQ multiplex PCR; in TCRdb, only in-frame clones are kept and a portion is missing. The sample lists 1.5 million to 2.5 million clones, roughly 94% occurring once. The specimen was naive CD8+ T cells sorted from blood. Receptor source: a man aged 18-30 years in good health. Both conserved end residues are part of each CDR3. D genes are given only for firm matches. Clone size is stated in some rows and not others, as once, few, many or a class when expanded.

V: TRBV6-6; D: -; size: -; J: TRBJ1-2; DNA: TGTGCGTCGGGGGCGACGGATTATGGCTACACCTTC; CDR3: CASGATDYGYTF
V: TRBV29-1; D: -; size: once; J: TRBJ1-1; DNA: TGCAGCGTTTCGGGGGGGTCTATGAACACTGAAGCTTTCTTT; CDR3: CSVSGGSMNTEAFF
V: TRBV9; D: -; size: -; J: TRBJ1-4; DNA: TGTGCCAGCAGCGTAGGGACGGCTAATGAAAAACTGTTTTTT; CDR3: CASSVGTANEKLFF
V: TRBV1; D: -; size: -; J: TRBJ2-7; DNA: TGCACCAGCAGCCAGAAACTAGCTTGCCTGTACCACGAGCAGTACTTC; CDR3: CTSSQKLACLYHEQYF
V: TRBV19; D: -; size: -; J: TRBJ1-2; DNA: TGTGCCAGTAGTATTGTCGGGGAGGGAGGCTACACCTTC; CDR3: CASSIVGEGGYTF
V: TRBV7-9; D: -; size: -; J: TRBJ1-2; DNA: TGTGCCAGCAGCCCCCGCGGAGGCTTGAACTATGGCTACACCTTC; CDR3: CASSPRGGLNYGYTF
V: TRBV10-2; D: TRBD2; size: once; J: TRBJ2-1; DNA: TGCGCCAGCAGCGGTCTAGCGGGGGGGTCCGGAGTGGAGCAGTTCTTC; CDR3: CASSGLAGGSGVEQFF
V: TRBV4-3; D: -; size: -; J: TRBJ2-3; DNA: TGCGCCAGCAGCCAAGATAGGGGGACATTTGTCCGGGCTGGGGCTAAATCAGATACGCAGTATTTT; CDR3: CASSQDRGTFVRAGAKSDTQYF
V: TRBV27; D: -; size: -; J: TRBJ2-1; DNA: TGTGCCAGCAGTCAGGGGTCGTCCTACAATGAGCAGTTCTTC; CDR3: CASSQGSSYNEQFF
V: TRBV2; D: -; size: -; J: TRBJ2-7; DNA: TGTGCCAGCAGTGAGTCCGACTTGTCCTCCTACGAGCAGTACTTC; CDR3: CASSESDLSSYEQYF
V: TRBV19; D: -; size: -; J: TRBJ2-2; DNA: TGTGCCAGTAGCAACGCGGTGAACACCGGGGAGCTGTTTTTT; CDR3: CASSNAVNTGELFF
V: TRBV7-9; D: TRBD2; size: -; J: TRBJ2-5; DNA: TGTGCCAGTGGGAGGGCCGGGTCAGGGGAGACCCAGTACTTC; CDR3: CASGRAGSGETQYF
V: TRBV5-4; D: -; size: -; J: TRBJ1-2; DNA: TGTGCCAGCAGCTTCGCGTCGGACTATGGCTACACCTTC; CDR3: CASSFASDYGYTF
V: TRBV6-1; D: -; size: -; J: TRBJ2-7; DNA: TGTGCCAGCAGTGAAGGGAGCCGATCCTACGAGCAGTACTTC; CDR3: CASSEGSRSYEQYF
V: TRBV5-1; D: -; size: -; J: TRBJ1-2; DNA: TGCGCCAGCAGCTTGGGGGCGGCCTATGGCTACACCTTC; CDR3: CASSLGAAYGYTF
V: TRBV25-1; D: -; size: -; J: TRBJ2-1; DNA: TGTGCCAGCAGTCTCCAGCTCAACAATGAGCAGTTCTTC; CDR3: CASSLQLNNEQFF
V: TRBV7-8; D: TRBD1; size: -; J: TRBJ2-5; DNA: TGTGCCAGCAGCTTACTCCGGGACAGGGGCCGGGAGACCCAGTACTTC; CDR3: CASSLLRDRGRETQYF
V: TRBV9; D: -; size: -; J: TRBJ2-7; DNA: TGTGCCAGCAGCGCACCGGGGGGCCTGCACTCCTACGAGCAGTACTTC; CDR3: CASSAPGGLHSYEQYF
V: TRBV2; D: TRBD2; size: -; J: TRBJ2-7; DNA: TGTGCCAGCACCGATGGGAGCGGGAGGTACGAGCAGTACTTC; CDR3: CASTDGSGRYEQYF
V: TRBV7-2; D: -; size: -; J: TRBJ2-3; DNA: TGTGCCAGCAGCTTTCAGTCATATAACGCCGAGGTAGGCACAGATACGCAGTATTTT; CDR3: CASSFQSYNAEVGTDTQYF
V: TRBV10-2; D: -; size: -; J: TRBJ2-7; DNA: TGCGCCAGCAGTGAGTCGGGCTACGAGCAGTACTTC; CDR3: CASSESGYEQYF
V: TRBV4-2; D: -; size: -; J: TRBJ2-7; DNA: TGTGCCAGCAGCCAAGAAAGGGATACCCTTCCTTACGAGCAGTACTTC; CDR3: CASSQERDTLPYEQYF
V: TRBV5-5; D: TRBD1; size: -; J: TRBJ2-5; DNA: TGTGCCAGCAGCTTCGGGACAGCCATTCAAGAGACCCAGTACTTC; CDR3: CASSFGTAIQETQYF
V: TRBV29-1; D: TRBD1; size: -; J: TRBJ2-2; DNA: TGCAGCGTTGAGGACAGGGAGTTAACCGGGGAGCTGTTTTTT; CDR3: CSVEDRELTGELFF
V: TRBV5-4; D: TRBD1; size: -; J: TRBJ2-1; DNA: TGTGCCAGCAGCGTACAGGGGGCGCTCGGTGAGCAGTTCTTC; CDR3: CASSVQGALGEQFF
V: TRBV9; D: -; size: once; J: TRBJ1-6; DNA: TGTGCCAGCAGCCCCTGGGGTTCTGTTTCACCCCTCCACTTT; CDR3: CASSPWGSVSPLHF
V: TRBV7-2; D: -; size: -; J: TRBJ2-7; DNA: TGTGCCAGCAGCCCTACTCCGGGGGGCGTCTACGAGCAGTACTTC; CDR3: CASSPTPGGVYEQYF
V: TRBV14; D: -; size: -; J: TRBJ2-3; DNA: TGTGCCAGCAGCCCGGACAGCACAGATACGCAGTATTTT; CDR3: CASSPDSTDTQYF